This T cell receptor beta chain was sequenced for a study of T cell changes during pregnancy in multiple sclerosis. CDR3 size: 14 residues. V was pared by 2 bases and J by 3 bases, with 11 bases between. Germline V gene data show CDR1 as MNHEY and CDR2 as SMNVEV (reference sequence). Repertoires were generated with immunoSEQ multiplex PCR, while TCRdb's copy carries only in-frame clones and drops some. The sample gives roughly 110,000 clones, 85% to 95% of which show up once; roughly 0.82% is in the top ten. The rearrangement joins TRBV27 to TRBJ2-7; possible D gene TRBD2, 7 bases. The sequences come from peripheral blood, collected in the third trimester of pregnancy. The TCR originated in a female donor in good health, enrolled as a control in a pregnancy study. Written as DNA, the CDR3 is TGTGCCAGCAGTTTAAAGGGGGACTACTACGAGCAGTACTTC. Translated, it gives CASSLKGDYYEQYF.